Below, one T cell receptor beta chain is given with its context. Treatment here: roughly 18 received Ad26.COV2.S at low or high dose, single or two shots; several received placebo; per-sample allocation not given. Collection of samples fell on day 63 after the first vaccine or placebo injection. Boston supplied an adult donor aged 18-55 years. Libraries were prepared by immunoSEQ multiplex PCR; TCRdb keeps only in-frame clonotypes and omits some of them. The sample has a few hundred thousand clones, 90% seen once. CDR1 is SNHLY and CDR2 is FYNNEI in the germline V gene. The CDR3 has 12 residues. Trimming removed 6 bases from V and 0 bases from J, with 5 bases in between. This specimen belongs to a study of Ad26.COV2.S vaccination and SARS-CoV-2 variants.

This sequence originates from a person aged 18-60 years who received the Ad26.COV2.S COVID-19 vaccine or a placebo. The chain has TRBV2 and TRBJ1-2; D is unresolved. The sequencing here drew on peripheral blood, taken in a trial of Ad26.COV2.S vaccine versus placebo. CDR3 sequence (DNA): TGTGCCAGCAGGGGAGCTAACTATGGCTACACCTTC. Amino acid sequence: CASRGANYGYTF.